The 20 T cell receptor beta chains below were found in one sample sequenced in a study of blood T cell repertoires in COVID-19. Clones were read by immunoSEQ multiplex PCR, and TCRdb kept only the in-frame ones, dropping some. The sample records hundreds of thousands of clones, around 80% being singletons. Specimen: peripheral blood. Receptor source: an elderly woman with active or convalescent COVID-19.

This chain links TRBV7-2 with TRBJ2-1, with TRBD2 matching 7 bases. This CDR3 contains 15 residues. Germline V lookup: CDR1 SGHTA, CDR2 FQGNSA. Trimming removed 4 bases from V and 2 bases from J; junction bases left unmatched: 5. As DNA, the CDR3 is TGTGCCAGCAGCTCGGATGGGACTACCTACAATGAGCAGTTCTTC. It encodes CASSSDGTTYNEQFF.

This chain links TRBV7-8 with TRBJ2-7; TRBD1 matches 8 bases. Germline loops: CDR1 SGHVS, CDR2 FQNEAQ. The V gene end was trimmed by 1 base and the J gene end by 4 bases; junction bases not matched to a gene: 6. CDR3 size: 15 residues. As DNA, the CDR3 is TGTGCCAGCAGCTTAGAACTAGACAGGGGTTACGAGCAGTACTTC. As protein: CASSLELDRGYEQYF.

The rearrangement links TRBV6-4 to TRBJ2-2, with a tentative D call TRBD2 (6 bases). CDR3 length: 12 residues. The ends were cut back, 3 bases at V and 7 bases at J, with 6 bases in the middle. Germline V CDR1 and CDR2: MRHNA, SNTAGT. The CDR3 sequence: CASSEEGGELFF. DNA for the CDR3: TGTGCCAGCAGTGAGGAGGGCGGGGAGCTGTTTTTT.

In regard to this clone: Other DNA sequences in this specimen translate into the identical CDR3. Here the CDR3 reads CASSVTGADTQYF. CDR3 nucleotides: TGTGCCAGCAGCGTGACGGGGGCAGATACGCAGTATTTT. The V gene is TRBV9, the J gene TRBJ2-3; D perhaps matches TRBD2 (6 bases). Germline V gene lookup returns CDR1 SGDLS and CDR2 YYNGEE. This CDR3 region has 13 residues. V was pared by 2 bases and J by 4 bases, with 8 bases between.

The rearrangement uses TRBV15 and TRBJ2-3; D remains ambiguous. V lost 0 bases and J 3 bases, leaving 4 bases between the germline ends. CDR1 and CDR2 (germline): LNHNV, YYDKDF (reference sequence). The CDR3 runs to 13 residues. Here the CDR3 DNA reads TGTGCCACCAGCAGAGATCCAACAGATACGCAGTATTTT. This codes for CATSRDPTDTQYF. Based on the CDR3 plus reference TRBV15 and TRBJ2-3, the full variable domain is DAMVIQNPRYQVTQFGKPVTLSCSQTLNHNVMYWYQQKSSQAPKLLFHYYDKDFNNEADTPDNFQSRRPNTSFCFLDIRSPGLGDTAMYLCATSRDPTDTQYFGPGTRLTVL.

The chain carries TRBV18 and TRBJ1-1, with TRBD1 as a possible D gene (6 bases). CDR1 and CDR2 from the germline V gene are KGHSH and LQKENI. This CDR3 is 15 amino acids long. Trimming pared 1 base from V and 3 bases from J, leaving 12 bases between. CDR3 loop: CASSPQGGEYTEAFF. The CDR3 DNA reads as TGTGCCAGCTCACCACAGGGGGGGGAGTACACTGAAGCTTTCTTT.

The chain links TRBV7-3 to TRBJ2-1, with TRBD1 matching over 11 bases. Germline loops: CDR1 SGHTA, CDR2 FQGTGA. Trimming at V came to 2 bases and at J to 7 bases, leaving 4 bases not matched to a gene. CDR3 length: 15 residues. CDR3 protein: CASSLRTGGVNEQFF. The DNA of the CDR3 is TGTGCCAGCAGCTTACGGACAGGGGGCGTGAATGAGCAGTTCTTC.

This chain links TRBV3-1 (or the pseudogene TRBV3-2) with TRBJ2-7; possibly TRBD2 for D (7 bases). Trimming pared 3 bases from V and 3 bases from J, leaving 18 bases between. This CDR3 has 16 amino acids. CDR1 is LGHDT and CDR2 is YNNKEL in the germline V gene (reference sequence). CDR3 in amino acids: CASSHQAGGLGYEQYF. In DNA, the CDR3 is TGTGCCAGCAGCCATCAGGCCGGGGGGCTAGGCTACGAGCAGTACTTC.

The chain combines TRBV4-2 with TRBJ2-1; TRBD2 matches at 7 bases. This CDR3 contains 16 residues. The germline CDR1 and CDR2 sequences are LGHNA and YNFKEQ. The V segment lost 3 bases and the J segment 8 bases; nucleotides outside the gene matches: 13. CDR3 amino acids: CASSHQSGMPRDEQFF. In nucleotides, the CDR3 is TGTGCCAGCAGCCACCAGAGCGGGATGCCCCGGGATGAGCAGTTCTTC.

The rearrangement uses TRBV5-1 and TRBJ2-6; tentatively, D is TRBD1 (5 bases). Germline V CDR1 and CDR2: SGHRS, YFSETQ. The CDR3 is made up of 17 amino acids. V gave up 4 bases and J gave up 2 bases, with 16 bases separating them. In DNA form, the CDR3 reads TGCGCCAGCAGCCCAAACCAGCTAGGGGCTGGGGCCAACGTCCTGACTTTC. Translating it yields CASSPNQLGAGANVLTF.

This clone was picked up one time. Here the CDR3 DNA reads TGTGCCAGCAGTTCTGACAGGGGTTTTGGGCAGTACTTC. Translated: CASSSDRGFGQYF. The chain uses TRBV7-2 and TRBJ2-7; 8 positions agree with TRBD1. This CDR3 is built from 13 residues. Trimming removed 6 bases from V and 9 bases from J; junction bases left unmatched: 10. CDR1 is SGHTA and CDR2 is FQGNSA in the germline V gene. The variable domain in full, with the rest retrieved from reference TRBV7-2 and TRBJ2-7, is GAGVSQSPSNKVTEKGKDVELRCDPISGHTALYWYRQSLGQGLEFLIYFQGNSAPDKSGLPSDRFSAERTGGSVSTLTIQRTQQEDSAVYLCASSSDRGFGQYFGPGTRLTVT.

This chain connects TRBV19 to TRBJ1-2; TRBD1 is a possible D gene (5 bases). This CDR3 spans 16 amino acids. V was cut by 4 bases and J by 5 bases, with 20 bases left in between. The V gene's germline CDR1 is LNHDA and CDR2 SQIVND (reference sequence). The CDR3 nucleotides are TGTGCCAGTAGTACGTCCGGGGGACGACCTTCTTATGGCTACACCTTC. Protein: CASSTSGGRPSYGYTF.

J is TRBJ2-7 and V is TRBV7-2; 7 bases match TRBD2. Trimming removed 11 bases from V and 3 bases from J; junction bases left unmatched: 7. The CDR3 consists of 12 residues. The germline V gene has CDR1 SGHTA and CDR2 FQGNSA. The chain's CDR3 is CASGREHYEQYF. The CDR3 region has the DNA TGTGCCTCCGGGCGGGAGCACTACGAGCAGTACTTC.

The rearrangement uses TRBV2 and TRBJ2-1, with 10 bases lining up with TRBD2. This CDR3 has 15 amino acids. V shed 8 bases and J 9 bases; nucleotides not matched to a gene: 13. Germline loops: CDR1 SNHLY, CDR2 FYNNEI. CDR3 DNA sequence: TGTGCCAGCGATCCACTAGCGGGGAAGTATATTGAGCAGTTCTTC. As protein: CASDPLAGKYIEQFF.

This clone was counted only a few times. CDR3 nucleotide sequence: TGTGCCAGCAGTGTACAGGGGGCTAATTCACCCCTCCACTTT. It encodes CASSVQGANSPLHF. The rearrangement links TRBV2 to TRBJ1-6, with 9 bases fitting TRBD1. The CDR3 totals 14 residues. Looked up from germline, CDR1 is SNHLY and CDR2 is FYNNEI. The V segment lost 4 bases and the J segment 6 bases; nucleotides outside the gene matches: 1. Complete variable domain (other parts from reference TRBV2 and TRBJ1-6): EPEVTQTPSHQVTQMGQEVILRCVPISNHLYFYWYRQILGQKVEFLVSFYNNEISEKSEIFDDQFSVERPDGSNFTLKIRSTKLEDSAMYFCASSVQGANSPLHFGNGTRLTVT.

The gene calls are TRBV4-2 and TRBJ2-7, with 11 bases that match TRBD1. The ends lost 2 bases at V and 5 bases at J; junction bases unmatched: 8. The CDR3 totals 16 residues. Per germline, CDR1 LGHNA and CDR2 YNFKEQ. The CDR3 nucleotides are TGTGCCAGCAGCCAAACCGGGACAGGGGGGTTTAACGAGCAGTACTTC. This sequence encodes CASSQTGTGGFNEQYF.

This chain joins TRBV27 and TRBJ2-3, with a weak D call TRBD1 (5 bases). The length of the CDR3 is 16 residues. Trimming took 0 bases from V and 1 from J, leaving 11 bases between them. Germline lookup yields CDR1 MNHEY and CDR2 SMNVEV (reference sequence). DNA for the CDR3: TGTGCCAGCAGTTTATCTCTCAGGGATCGCACAGATACGCAGTATTTT. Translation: CASSLSLRDRTDTQYF.

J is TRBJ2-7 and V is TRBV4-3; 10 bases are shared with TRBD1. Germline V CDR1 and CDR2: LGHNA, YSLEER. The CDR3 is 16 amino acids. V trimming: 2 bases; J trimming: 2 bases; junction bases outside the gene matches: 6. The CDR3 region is CASSQTRDRGTYEQYF. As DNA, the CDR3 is TGCGCCAGCAGCCAAACACGGGACAGGGGAACCTACGAGCAGTACTTC.

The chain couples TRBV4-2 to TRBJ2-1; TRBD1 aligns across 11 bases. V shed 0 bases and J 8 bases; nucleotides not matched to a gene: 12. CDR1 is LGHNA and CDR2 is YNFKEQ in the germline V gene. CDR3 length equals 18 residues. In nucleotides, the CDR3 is TGTGCCAGCAGCCAAGACCCACATCCGGGACAGGGGGGCGATGAGCAGTTCTTC. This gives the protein CASSQDPHPGQGGDEQFF.

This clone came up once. The CDR3 DNA reads as TGTGCCAGCAGCCACGGGACAGACTACGAGCAGTACTTC. As protein: CASSHGTDYEQYF. The chain joins TRBV3-1 (or the pseudogene TRBV3-2) to TRBJ2-7; 7 bases align to TRBD1. With 3 bases clipped from V and 3 bases from J, the junction kept 2 bases outside the gene matches. The CDR3 is made up of 13 amino acids. Germline V lookup: CDR1 LGHDT, CDR2 YNNKEL (reference sequence).